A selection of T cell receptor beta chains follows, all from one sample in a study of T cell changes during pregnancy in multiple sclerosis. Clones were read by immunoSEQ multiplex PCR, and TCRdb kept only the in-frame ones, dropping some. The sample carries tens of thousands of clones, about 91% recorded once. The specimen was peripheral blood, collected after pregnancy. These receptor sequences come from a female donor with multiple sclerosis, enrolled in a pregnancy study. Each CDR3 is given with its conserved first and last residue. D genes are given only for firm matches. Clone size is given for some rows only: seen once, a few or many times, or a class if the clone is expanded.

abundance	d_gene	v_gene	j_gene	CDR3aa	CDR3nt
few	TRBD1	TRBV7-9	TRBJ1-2	CAIQVHRGGYTF	TGTGCCATACAAGTACACAGGGGTGGCTACACCTTC
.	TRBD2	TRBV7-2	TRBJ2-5	CASSQLAGFQETQYF	TGTGCCAGCAGCCAACTAGCGGGGTTCCAAGAGACCCAGTACTTC
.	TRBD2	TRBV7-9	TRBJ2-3	CASSRGLAGGKTDTQYF	TGTGCCAGCAGCCGAGGACTAGCGGGGGGGAAGACAGATACGCAGTATTTT
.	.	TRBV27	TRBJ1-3	CASPPGSSVHTIYF	TGTGCCAGTCCCCCCGGGTCCTCGGTGCACACCATATATTTT
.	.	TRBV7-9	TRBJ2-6	CASSQPGGLTGANVLTF	TGTGCCAGCAGCCAACCCGGCGGGCTTACGGGGGCCAACGTCCTGACTTTC
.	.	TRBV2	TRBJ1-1	CASTLGYEAFF	TGTGCCAGCACCCTGGGCTATGAAGCTTTCTTT
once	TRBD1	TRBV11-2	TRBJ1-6	CASSSGGQGMSSYNSPLHF	TGTGCCAGCAGCTCTGGGGGACAGGGAATGAGCTCCTATAATTCACCCCTCCACTTT
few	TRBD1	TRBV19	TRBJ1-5	CASSISGTGVSQPQHF	TGTGCCAGTAGTATCTCCGGGACAGGGGTAAGTCAGCCCCAGCATTTT
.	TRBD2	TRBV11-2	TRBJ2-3	CASSSPPGGGTDTQYF	TGTGCCAGCAGCTCCCCCCCCGGGGGGGGAACAGATACGCAGTATTTT
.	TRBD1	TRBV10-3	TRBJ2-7	CAITDRDISEQYF	TGTGCCATCACCGACAGGGACATTTCCGAGCAGTACTTC
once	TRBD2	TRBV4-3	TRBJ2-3	CASSQDPTSGPDTQYF	TGCGCCAGCAGCCAAGATCCCACTAGCGGGCCGGATACGCAGTATTTT
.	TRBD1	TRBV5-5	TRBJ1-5	CASRPTGGGPTEPQHF	TGTGCCAGCAGACCGACAGGGGGGGGCCCGACGGAGCCCCAGCATTTT
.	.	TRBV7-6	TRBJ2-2	CASSPGTPTYTGELFF	TGTGCCAGCAGCCCGGGGACACCGACTTACACCGGGGAGCTGTTTTTT
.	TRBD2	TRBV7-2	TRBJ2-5	CASSLVPAGGLETQYF	TGTGCCAGCAGCTTAGTTCCTGCGGGGGGTTTGGAGACCCAGTACTTC
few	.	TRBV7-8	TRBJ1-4	CASSALNEKLFF	TGTGCCAGCAGCGCCCTAAATGAAAAACTGTTTTTT
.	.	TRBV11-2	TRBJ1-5	CASSPRDSNQPQHF	TGTGCCAGCAGCCCCAGGGATAGCAATCAGCCCCAGCATTTT
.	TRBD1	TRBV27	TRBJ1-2	CASARGQNNYGYTF	TGTGCCAGCGCCAGGGGGCAGAATAACTATGGCTACACCTTC
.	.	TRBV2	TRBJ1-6	CASSDEGQGISPLHF	TGTGCCAGCAGTGACGAGGGCCAGGGGATTTCACCCCTCCACTTT
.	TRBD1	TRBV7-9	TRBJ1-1	CASSLATGRAFF	TGTGCCAGCAGCTTGGCGACAGGGAGAGCTTTCTTT
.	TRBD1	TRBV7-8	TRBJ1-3	CASSLETGGIGNTIYF	TGTGCCAGCAGCTTAGAGACAGGGGGCATTGGAAACACCATATATTTT
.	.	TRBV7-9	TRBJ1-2	CASSPSEGYTF	TGTGCCAGCAGCCCTTCGGAGGGCTACACCTTC
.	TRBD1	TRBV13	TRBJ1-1	CASSYPGTEAMNTEAFF	TGTGCCAGCAGCTACCCCGGGACAGAGGCCATGAACACTGAAGCTTTCTTT
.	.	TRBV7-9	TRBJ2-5	CASSLYRDQETQYF	TGTGCCAGCAGCTTGTACCGGGACCAAGAGACCCAGTACTTC
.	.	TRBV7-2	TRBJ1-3	CASSPGVSGNTIYF	TGTGCCAGCAGCCCCGGAGTCTCTGGAAACACCATATATTTT
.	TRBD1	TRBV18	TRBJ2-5	CASSPRQQGAGETQYF	TGTGCCAGCTCACCAAGACAACAGGGGGCGGGAGAGACCCAGTACTTC
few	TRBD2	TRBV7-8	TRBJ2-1	CASSSPSGLPLEQFF	TGTGCCAGCAGCTCACCTAGCGGATTGCCCCTGGAGCAGTTCTTC
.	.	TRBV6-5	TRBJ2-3	CASSDGGTDTQYF	TGTGCCAGCTCCGACGGGGGCACAGATACGCAGTATTTT
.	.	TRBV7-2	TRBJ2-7	CASTIRPGLPFVEQYF	TGTGCCAGCACCATTAGGCCCGGACTTCCTTTCGTCGAGCAGTACTTC
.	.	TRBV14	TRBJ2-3	CASSHRDFSTDTQYF	TGTGCCAGCAGCCACCGGGACTTTTCCACAGATACGCAGTATTTT
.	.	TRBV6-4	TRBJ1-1	CASSDGGVNTEAFF	TGTGCCAGCAGTGACGGGGGGGTGAACACTGAAGCTTTCTTT
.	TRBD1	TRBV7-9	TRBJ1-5	CASSPDRARQPQHF	TGTGCCAGCAGCCCGGACAGGGCGCGGCAGCCCCAGCATTTT
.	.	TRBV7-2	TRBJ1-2	CASSLIAGVDYGYTF	TGTGCCAGCAGCTTAATAGCCGGAGTGGACTATGGCTACACCTTC
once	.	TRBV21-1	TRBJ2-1	CASNFMGGAYNEQFF	TGTGCCAGCAATTTTATGGGGGGAGCCTACAATGAGCAGTTCTTC
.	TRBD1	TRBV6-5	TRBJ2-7	CASSYTRTGPYEQYF	TGTGCCAGCAGTTACACCCGGACAGGGCCCTACGAGCAGTACTTC
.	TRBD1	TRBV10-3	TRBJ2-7	CAISGRGYEQYF	TGTGCCATCTCGGGCAGGGGGTACGAGCAGTACTTC
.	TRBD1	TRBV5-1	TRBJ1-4	CASSPEQGSGKLFF	TGCGCCAGCAGCCCGGAACAGGGGAGCGGAAAACTGTTTTTT
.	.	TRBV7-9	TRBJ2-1	CASSLGAGLPGEQFF	TGTGCCAGCAGCTTAGGTGCCGGACTGCCCGGGGAGCAGTTCTTC
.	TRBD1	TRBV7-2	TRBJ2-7	CASSLDRGEQYF	TGTGCCAGCAGCTTAGACAGGGGCGAGCAGTACTTC
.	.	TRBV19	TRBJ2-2	CASSIGGPGELFF	TGTGCCAGTAGTATTGGTGGGCCCGGGGAGCTGTTTTTT
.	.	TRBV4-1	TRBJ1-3	CASSQGGGSGNTIYF	TGCGCCAGCAGCCAAGGTGGGGGGTCTGGAAACACCATATATTTT
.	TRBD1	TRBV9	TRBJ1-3	CASSAGTVSSGNTIYF	TGTGCCAGCAGCGCAGGGACAGTTAGCTCTGGAAACACCATATATTTT
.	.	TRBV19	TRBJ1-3	CASSIGLISGNTIYF	TGTGCCAGTAGTATAGGACTGATCTCTGGAAACACCATATATTTT
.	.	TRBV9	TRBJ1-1	CASTPVQGRNTEAFF	TGTGCCAGCACCCCCGTCCAGGGAAGGAACACTGAAGCTTTCTTT
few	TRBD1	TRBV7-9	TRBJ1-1	CASRQGQGRFGTEAFF	TGTGCCAGCAGACAGGGACAGGGCAGGTTTGGCACTGAAGCTTTCTTT
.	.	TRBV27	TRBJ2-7	CASSIEGDEQYF	TGTGCCAGCAGTATTGAGGGGGACGAGCAGTACTTC
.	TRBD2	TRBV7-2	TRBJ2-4	CASSLASSGVNIQYF	TGTGCCAGCAGCTTAGCTAGTAGCGGGGTTAACATTCAGTACTTC
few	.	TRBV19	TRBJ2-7	CASSYGGSYEQYF	TGTGCCAGTAGCTACGGAGGCTCCTACGAGCAGTACTTC
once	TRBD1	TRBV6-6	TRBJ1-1	CASSPTGQYTEAFF	TGTGCCAGCAGCCCGACAGGGCAGTACACTGAAGCTTTCTTT